This T cell receptor beta chain is drawn from a study of cytomegalovirus exposure and HLA in healthy donors (dated by TCRdb to 2017 to 2019). Notes on the research overall: The 500 to 700 repertoires of the first cohort and the approximately 130 validation repertoires were produced on the same platform, according to a later analysis. The study was designed to test whether signatures of past pathogen exposure could be identified by cataloging public T cell receptors. Besides the first cohort of 666 subjects, a separate validation cohort made up of over 95 different subjects was used. High-throughput TCR immunosequencing, statistical association of individual TCRs with disease status, and machine learning were combined to predict cytomegalovirus infection status.

Paper-wide results and their limitations: The classifier was reported to diagnose cytomegalovirus status with high specificity and sensitivity in both the original and validation cohorts. In the study, 150 to 200 TCR beta chains were listed as associated with cytomegalovirus. Across donors, most TCR sequences were observed very rarely, whereas some public TCRs were present in many individuals. A later analysis found that TCRs clustered in the first cohort also tended to co-occur in the 95 to 150 validation repertoires, with more than 90% of cluster scores above 0. The validation cohort had no HLA typing available for a later analysis, so co-occurrence within that cohort was assessed over all 110 or so repertoires. In vitro tests confirmed that a few of the cytomegalovirus-associated TCR beta chains recognize cytomegalovirus antigens. The authors suggested that the approach could potentially be generalized to other disease states and immunological phenotypes.

Including the terminal cysteine and phenylalanine, the CDR3 comprises 14 residues. Here the CDR3 DNA is all that survives: 42 bases in frame from base 1. The germline V gene provides CDR1 KGHSH and CDR2 LQKENI. Deletion took 0 bases off V and 4 bases off J, with a span of 9 bases between the germline ends. The donors belonged to the validation cohort of around 130 subjects, which was separate from the approximately 700-subject first cohort. The method was the immunoSEQ multiplex PCR assay. As for the authors' bioinformatics: To diagnose cytomegalovirus status from the catalog of TCR beta chain sequences, a statistical classification framework was built. TCRdb holds this immuneACCESS table with in-frame rearrangements only. Some clones are missing; in checked studies, unresolved V genes explain under half, and the rest has no known cause. The V and J calls and the clone size are those of that table, but D and trimming were determined from the DNA. For this sample the table gives about 120,000 clones, of which around 86% were detected only once. The biggest ten clones account for roughly 5.3% of the sample.

Concerning this clone itself: There is no known antigen for this receptor. No much larger clone is present one base from it, and per-base qualities are unavailable.

The chain links TRBV18 with TRBJ1-1, with no reliable assignment of the D segment. The clonotype was recovered from a man aged 18 to 29 in good health and CMV-seronegative. What was sequenced was PBMCs. The CDR3 in this case is CASSPPVRSTEAFF. The bases are TGTGCCAGCTCACCACCGGTTAGGAGCACTGAAGCTTTCTTT.